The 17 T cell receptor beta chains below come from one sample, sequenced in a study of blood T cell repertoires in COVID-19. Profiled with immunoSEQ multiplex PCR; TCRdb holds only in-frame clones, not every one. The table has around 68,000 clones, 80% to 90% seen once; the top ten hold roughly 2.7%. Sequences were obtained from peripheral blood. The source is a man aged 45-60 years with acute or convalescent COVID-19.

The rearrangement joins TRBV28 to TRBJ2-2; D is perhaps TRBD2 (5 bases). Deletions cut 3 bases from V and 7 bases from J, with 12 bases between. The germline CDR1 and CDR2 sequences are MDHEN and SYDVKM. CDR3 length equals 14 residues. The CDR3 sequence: CASSFLAYGGELFF. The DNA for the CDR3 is TGTGCCAGCAGTTTTCTAGCTTACGGCGGGGAGCTGTTTTTT.

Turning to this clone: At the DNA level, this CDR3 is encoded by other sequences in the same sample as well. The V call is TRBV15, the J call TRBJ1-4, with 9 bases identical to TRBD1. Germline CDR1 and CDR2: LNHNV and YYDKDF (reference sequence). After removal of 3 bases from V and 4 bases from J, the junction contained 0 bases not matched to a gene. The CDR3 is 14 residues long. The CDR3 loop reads CATSRGQGNEKLFF. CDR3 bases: TGTGCCACCAGCAGGGGACAGGGTAATGAAAAACTGTTTTTT.

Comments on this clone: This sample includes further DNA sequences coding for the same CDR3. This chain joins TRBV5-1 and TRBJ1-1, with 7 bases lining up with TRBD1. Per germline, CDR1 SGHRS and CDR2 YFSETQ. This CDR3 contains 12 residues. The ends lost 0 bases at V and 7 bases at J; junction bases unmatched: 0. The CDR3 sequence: CASSLDRGEAFF. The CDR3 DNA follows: TGCGCCAGCAGCTTGGACAGGGGTGAAGCTTTCTTT.

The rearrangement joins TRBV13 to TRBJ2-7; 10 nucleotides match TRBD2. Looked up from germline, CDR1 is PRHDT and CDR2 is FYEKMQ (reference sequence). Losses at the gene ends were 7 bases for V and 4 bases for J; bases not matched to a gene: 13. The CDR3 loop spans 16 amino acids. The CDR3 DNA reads TGTGCCAGCATGATAAGACGTAGCGGGAGGACATACGAGCAGTACTTC. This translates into CASMIRRSGRTYEQYF.

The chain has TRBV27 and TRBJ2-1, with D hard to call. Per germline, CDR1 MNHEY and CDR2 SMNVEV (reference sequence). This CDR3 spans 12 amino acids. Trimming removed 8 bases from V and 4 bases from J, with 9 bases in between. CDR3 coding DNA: TGTGCCAGCGGGCTGGGTTACAATGAGCAGTTCTTC. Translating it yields CASGLGYNEQFF.

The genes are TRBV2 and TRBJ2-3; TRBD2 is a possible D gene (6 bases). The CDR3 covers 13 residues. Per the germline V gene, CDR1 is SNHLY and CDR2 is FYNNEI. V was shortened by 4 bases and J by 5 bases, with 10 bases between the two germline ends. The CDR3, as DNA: TGTGCCAGCAGTGCGGGGAGGCGAGATACGCAGTATTTT. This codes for CASSAGRRDTQYF.

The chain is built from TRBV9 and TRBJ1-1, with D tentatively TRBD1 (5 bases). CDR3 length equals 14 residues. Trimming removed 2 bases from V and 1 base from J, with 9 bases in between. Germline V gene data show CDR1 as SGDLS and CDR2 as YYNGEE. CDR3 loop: CASSVGQGNTEAFF. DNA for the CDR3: TGTGCCAGCAGCGTTGGGCAGGGGAACACTGAAGCTTTCTTT. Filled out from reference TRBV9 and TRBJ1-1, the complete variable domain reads DSGVTQTPKHLITATGQRVTLRCSPRSGDLSVYWYQQSLDQGLQFLIQYYNGEERAKGNILERFSAQQFPDLHSELNLSSLELGDSALYFCASSVGQGNTEAFFGQGTRLTVV.

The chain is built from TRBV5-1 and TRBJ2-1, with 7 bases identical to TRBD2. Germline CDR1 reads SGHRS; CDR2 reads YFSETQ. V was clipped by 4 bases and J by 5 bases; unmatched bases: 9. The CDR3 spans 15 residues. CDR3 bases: TGCGCCAGCAGCCCAGGGACTAACCTAGACAATGAGCAGTTCTTC. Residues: CASSPGTNLDNEQFF. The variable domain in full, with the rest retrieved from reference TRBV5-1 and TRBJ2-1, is KAGVTQTPRYLIKTRGQQVTLSCSPISGHRSVSWYQQTPGQGLQFLFEYFSETQRNKGNFPGRFSGRQFSNSRSEMNVSTLELGDSALYLCASSPGTNLDNEQFFGPGTRLTVL.

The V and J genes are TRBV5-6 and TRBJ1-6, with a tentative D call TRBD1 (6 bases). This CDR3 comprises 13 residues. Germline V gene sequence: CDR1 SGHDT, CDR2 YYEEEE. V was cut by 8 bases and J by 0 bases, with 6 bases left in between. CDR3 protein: CARGGSYNSPLHF. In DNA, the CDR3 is TGTGCCAGAGGGGGCTCCTATAATTCACCCCTCCACTTT.

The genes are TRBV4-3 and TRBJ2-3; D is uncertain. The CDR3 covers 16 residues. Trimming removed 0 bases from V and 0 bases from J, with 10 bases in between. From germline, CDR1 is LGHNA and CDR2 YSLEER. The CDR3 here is CASSQDWSVSTDTQYF. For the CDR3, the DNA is TGCGCCAGCAGCCAAGATTGGAGCGTTAGCACAGATACGCAGTATTTT.

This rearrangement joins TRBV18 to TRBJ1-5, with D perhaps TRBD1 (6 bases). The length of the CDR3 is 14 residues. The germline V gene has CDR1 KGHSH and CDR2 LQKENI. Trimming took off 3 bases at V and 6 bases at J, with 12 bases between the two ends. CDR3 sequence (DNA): TGTGCCAGCTCACCCTCAGGGGTGCCTCAGCCCCAGCATTTT. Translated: CASSPSGVPQPQHF.

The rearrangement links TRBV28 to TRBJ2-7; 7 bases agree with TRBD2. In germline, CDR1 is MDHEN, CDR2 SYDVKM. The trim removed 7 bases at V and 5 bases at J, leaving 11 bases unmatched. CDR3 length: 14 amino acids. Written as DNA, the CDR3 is TGTGCCAGCAACGCACCGGGGGGAGGACACGAGCAGTACTTC. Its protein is CASNAPGGGHEQYF.

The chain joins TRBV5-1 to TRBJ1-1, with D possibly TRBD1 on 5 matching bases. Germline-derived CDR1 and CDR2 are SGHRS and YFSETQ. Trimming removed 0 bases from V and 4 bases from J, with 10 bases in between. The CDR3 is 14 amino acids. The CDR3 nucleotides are TGCGCCAGCAGCTTGGATCAGGGTACCACTGAAGCTTTCTTT. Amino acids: CASSLDQGTTEAFF.

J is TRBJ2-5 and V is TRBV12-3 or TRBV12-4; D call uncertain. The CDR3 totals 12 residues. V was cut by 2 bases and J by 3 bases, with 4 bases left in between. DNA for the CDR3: TGTGCCAGCAGTTTATTAAAAGAGACCCAGTACTTC. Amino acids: CASSLLKETQYF.

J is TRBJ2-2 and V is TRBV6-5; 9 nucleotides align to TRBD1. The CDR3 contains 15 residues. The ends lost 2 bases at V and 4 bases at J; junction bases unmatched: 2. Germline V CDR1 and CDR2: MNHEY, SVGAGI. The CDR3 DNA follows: TGTGCCAGCAGTTACGACAGGGGGGCCACCGGGGAGCTGTTTTTT. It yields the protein CASSYDRGATGELFF.

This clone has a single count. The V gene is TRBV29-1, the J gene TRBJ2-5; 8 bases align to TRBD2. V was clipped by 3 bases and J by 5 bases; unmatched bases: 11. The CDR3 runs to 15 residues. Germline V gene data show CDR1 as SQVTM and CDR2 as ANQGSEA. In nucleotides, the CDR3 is TGCAGCGTTGACTTAGCGGGGAGGGGGTTGGAGACCCAGTACTTC. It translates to CSVDLAGRGLETQYF.

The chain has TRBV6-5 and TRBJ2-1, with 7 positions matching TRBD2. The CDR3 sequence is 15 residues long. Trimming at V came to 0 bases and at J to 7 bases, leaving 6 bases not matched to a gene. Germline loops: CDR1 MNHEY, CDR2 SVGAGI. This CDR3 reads CASSYSGLERNEQFF. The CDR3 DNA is TGTGCCAGCAGTTACTCTGGACTAGAAAGGAATGAGCAGTTCTTC.